A single sample is the source of the 6 T cell receptor beta chains below, sequenced in a study of blood T cell repertoires in COVID-19. TCRdb keeps only in-frame clones here, not all; method: immunoSEQ multiplex PCR. Of just under 95,000 clones in the sample, under 90% were seen once. Sequencing was carried out using peripheral blood. The source is a human donor in a cohort sampled during active COVID-19.

As to this clone: The sample carries other DNA sequences with the same CDR3. In DNA form, the CDR3 reads TGTGCCAGCTCACCCGGGACAGGCTCCTACGAGCAGTACTTC. Translating gives CASSPGTGSYEQYF. The chain links TRBV18 to TRBJ2-7, with TRBD1 matching over 8 bases. J was trimmed by 0 bases and V by 3 bases; bases with no gene match: 1. Germline V CDR1 and CDR2: KGHSH, LQKENI. CDR3 length: 14 amino acids.

This clone has just one count. The genes are TRBV24-1 and TRBJ2-5; no definite D call. Germline CDR1 reads KGHDR; CDR2 reads SFDVKD. The CDR3 sequence is 12 residues long. V shed 7 bases and J shed 2 bases, with 7 bases lying between them. The CDR3: CATSAEQETQYF. In DNA, the CDR3 is TGTGCCACCAGCGCGGAGCAAGAGACCCAGTACTTC.

The chain couples TRBV7-3 to TRBJ2-5, with 8 bases fitting TRBD2. Germline V gene sequence: CDR1 SGHTA, CDR2 FQGTGA. CDR3 length equals 16 residues. V gave up 4 bases and J gave up 5 bases; unmatched junction bases: 12. The CDR3 protein is CASSSGLATGGETQYF. CDR3 nucleotides: TGTGCCAGCAGCTCCGGACTAGCTACCGGAGGGGAGACCCAGTACTTC.

The chain combines TRBV10-3 with TRBJ1-4; D possibly corresponds to TRBD1 (5 bases). The CDR3 sequence is 15 residues long. The germline V gene encodes CDR1 ENHRY and CDR2 SYGVKD. Between the trimmed V and J ends, which lost 4 bases and 5 bases, there was a span of 14 bases. CDR3 residues: CAISGRLGGNEKLFF. The CDR3 DNA reads as TGTGCCATCAGTGGCCGGTTGGGGGGGAATGAAAAACTGTTTTTT.

The rearrangement links TRBV28 to TRBJ2-7; D is possibly TRBD2 (5 bases). CDR1 and CDR2 (germline): MDHEN, SYDVKM. Trimming shortened V by 2 bases and J by 9 bases, and 14 bases separated the two germline ends. There are 13 residues in the CDR3. Here the CDR3 DNA reads TGTGCCAGCAGTTTAGGGGTTACCCGGGGGCAGTACTTC. It codes for CASSLGVTRGQYF.

The chain uses TRBV9 and TRBJ2-1, with 7 bases matching TRBD2. Germline CDR1 reads SGDLS; CDR2 reads YYNGEE. The CDR3 has 17 amino acids. After removal of 0 bases from V and 0 bases from J, the junction contained 6 bases not matched to a gene. In DNA, the CDR3 is TGTGCCAGCAGCGTAGAGGCTAGCGGAAGCTCCTACAATGAGCAGTTCTTC. Translating gives CASSVEASGSSYNEQFF. The full variable domain, its missing parts supplied by reference TRBV9 and TRBJ2-1, is DSGVTQTPKHLITATGQRVTLRCSPRSGDLSVYWYQQSLDQGLQFLIQYYNGEERAKGNILERFSAQQFPDLHSELNLSSLELGDSALYFCASSVEASGSSYNEQFFGPGTRLTVL.